This record looks at one TCR beta chain sequence and its context. The data were obtained in a study of blood T cell repertoires in COVID-19. CDR3 length: 13 residues. The germline V gene has CDR1 MNHEY and CDR2 SMNVEV (reference sequence). V lost 7 bases, J lost 1 base, and 10 bases lay in between. Clones were sequenced by immunoSEQ multiplex PCR, and TCRdb holds only the in-frame ones, with some missing. The sample has 120,000 or so clones, over 60% seen once. This chain joins TRBV27 and TRBJ1-2; no clear D. The origin of this receptor is an elderly woman with acute or convalescent COVID-19. The sequencing input was peripheral blood. This CDR3 reads CASKADSNYGYTF. DNA of the CDR3: TGTGCCAGCAAGGCGGATAGTAACTATGGCTACACCTTC.